The sequence of this TCR beta chain was determined in a study of lymphopenia after photon versus proton radiotherapy. Sequenced by immunoSEQ multiplex PCR; TCRdb stores in-frame clones only, minus some. The sample contains about 160,000 clones, about 88% of which appear only once. Whole-study findings and limits: Larger post-nadir TCR diversity loss correlated inversely with survival in deceased patients. After the lymphocyte nadir, photon-treated repertoires showed oligoclonal expansion, especially of CD8+ Temra cells. Proton therapy kept repertoires fairly stable, unlike photons, which gained effector/memory cells.

Comments on this clone: Its antigen remains unknown.

Germline V gene sequence: CDR1 SQVTM, CDR2 ANQGSEA. V was shortened by 2 bases and J by 2 bases, with 6 bases between the two germline ends. The CDR3 is 13 amino acids. Here the sequenced sample was peripheral blood, taken from a patient treated with photon-based radiotherapy. The J gene is TRBJ2-2, the V gene TRBV29-1; no reliable D call. This TCR came from a middle-aged man with gastric cancer. The CDR3 DNA sequence: TGCAGCGTTGAACCAGCCAACACCGGGGAGCTGTTTTTT. Its protein product is CSVEPANTGELFF.